Detailed here is one T cell receptor beta chain. Its target is unknown. These data belong to a study of cytomegalovirus exposure and HLA in healthy donors. Study summary: About 77 million unique TCRs from HLA-typed donors made up an early data release. General study findings and limits: In vitro checks showed that a few CMV-associated chains really do target CMV antigens. A list of approximately 160 TCR beta chains associated with cytomegalovirus was given.

Use of 60 Vbeta and 13 Jbeta primers characterized the PCR. Sequenced by immunoSEQ multiplex PCR; TCRdb stores in-frame clones only, minus some. The sample comprises roughly 180,000 clones, almost 80% of which are singletons, and roughly 1.3% rests with the top ten. Germline lookup yields CDR1 SGDLS and CDR2 YYNGEE. The V segment lost 3 bases and the J segment 2 bases; nucleotides outside the gene matches: 10. The CDR3 spans 18 residues. The study sampled nominally healthy donors, though unrecorded immune exposures were likely. Sequenced: PBMCs. The clonotype originates from a man in his thirties or forties in good health and CMV-seronegative. The rearrangement joins TRBV9 to TRBJ2-6; 8 bases fit TRBD1. CDR3 sequence reads: CASSEADRDITGANVLTF. The CDR3 bases are TGTGCCAGCAGCGAGGCGGACAGGGACATCACTGGGGCCAACGTCCTGACTTTC.